Below, 20 T cell receptor beta chains from the same sample are listed, as sequenced in a study of blood T cell repertoires in COVID-19. Using immunoSEQ multiplex PCR, the repertoire was profiled, and TCRdb retains in-frame clones only, with some absent. The sample gives 150,000 to 200,000 clones, around 85% of which show up once; about 2% is in the top ten. The material sequenced was peripheral blood. These receptor sequences come from a man between 70 and 80 years old with active or convalescent COVID-19.

This chain links TRBV6-5 with TRBJ1-2; a possible D gene is TRBD1 (5 bases). This CDR3 is 15 amino acids long. Germline V CDR1 and CDR2: MNHEY, SVGAGI. V was clipped by 2 bases and J by 2 bases, with 12 bases between them. CDR3 amino acids: CASSYGQGVNYGYTF. The CDR3 DNA is TGTGCCAGCAGTTACGGGCAGGGCGTCAACTATGGCTACACCTTC.

This clone was recorded only once. This sequence joins TRBV28 and TRBJ2-5; D is ambiguous. CDR1 MDHEN and CDR2 SYDVKM come from the germline V gene. The CDR3 consists of 14 residues. V shed 5 bases and J shed 1 base, with 11 bases lying between them. CDR3 coding DNA: TGTGCCAGCAGTATAAGCACTGGCCAAGAGACCCAGTACTTC. This encodes CASSISTGQETQYF.

This clone was picked up a small number of times. This chain uses TRBV27 with TRBJ2-7, with D maybe TRBD1 (6 bases). The germline gives CDR1 MNHEY, CDR2 SMNVEV (reference sequence). The V end lost 5 bases, the J end lost 0 bases, and 23 bases lay between the germline ends. This CDR3 has 18 amino acids. CDR3 amino acids: CASSPLVGAGFFSYEQYF. The CDR3 nucleotides are TGTGCCAGCAGTCCGCTCGTGGGGGCAGGGTTTTTCTCCTACGAGCAGTACTTC.

V and J are TRBV19 and TRBJ1-2, with TRBD1 matching over 7 bases. V gave up 5 bases and J gave up 8 bases; unmatched junction bases: 11. Germline V CDR1 and CDR2: LNHDA, SQIVND (reference sequence). The CDR3 sequence is 14 residues long. The CDR3 nucleotides are TGTGCCAGTAGTCCCGGGACAGTCGCTGGGGGCTACACCTTC. It translates to CASSPGTVAGGYTF.

This chain uses TRBV30 with TRBJ2-4; 7 bases align to TRBD2. The V and J ends lost 1 base and 9 bases, in that order; junction bases with no gene match: 6. This CDR3 is built from 13 residues. The V gene's germline CDR1 is GTSNPN and CDR2 SVGIG (reference sequence). CDR3 DNA: TGTGCCTGGAGTGGGCAGGGAGGGACCATTCAGTACTTC. Its protein is CAWSGQGGTIQYF.

V gene TRBV9 combines with J gene TRBJ2-7, with 8 bases that match TRBD2. The CDR3 length is 15 residues. The V and J ends lost 0 bases and 2 bases, in that order; junction bases with no gene match: 4. The germline CDR1 and CDR2 sequences are SGDLS and YYNGEE. For the CDR3, the DNA is TGTGCCAGCAGCGTAGGGACTAGCCCTCCCTACGAGCAGTACTTC. It is translated as CASSVGTSPPYEQYF.

The V and J genes are TRBV6-6 and TRBJ2-2; D not certain. V was shortened by 6 bases and J by 6 bases, with 8 bases between the two germline ends. Germline V lookup: CDR1 MNHNY, CDR2 SVGAGI (reference sequence). The CDR3 is 12 residues long. For the CDR3, the DNA is TGTGCCAGCAGAGCATGGTCCGGGGAGCTGTTTTTT. Its protein product is CASRAWSGELFF.

This clone was observed at least ten times. The V and J genes are TRBV18 and TRBJ2-5; tentative D call: TRBD1 (5 bases). Germline V gene lookup returns CDR1 KGHSH and CDR2 LQKENI. The CDR3 extends over 14 amino acids. With 2 bases removed from V and 5 bases from J, the gap between germline ends came to 12 bases. CDR3 DNA: TGTGCCAGCTCACCAGTCAGACAGTCGGAGACCCAGTACTTC. It yields the protein CASSPVRQSETQYF.

The gene calls are TRBV19 and TRBJ2-7; D might be TRBD1 (6 bases). Germline V gives CDR1 LNHDA, CDR2 SQIVND (reference sequence). The CDR3 spans 15 residues. V shed 7 bases and J shed 7 bases, with 23 bases lying between them. The CDR3 loop is CASKVSGDTLGEQYF. In DNA form, the CDR3 reads TGTGCCAGTAAGGTGTCAGGGGACACGCTTGGGGAGCAGTACTTC. The whole variable domain, remainder taken from reference TRBV19 and TRBJ2-7, is DGGITQSPKYLFRKEGQNVTLSCEQNLNHDAMYWYRQDPGQGLRLIYYSQIVNDFQKGDIAEGYSVSREKKESFPLTVTSAQKNPTAFYLCASKVSGDTLGEQYFGPGTRLTVT.

The J gene is TRBJ2-2, the V gene TRBV27; D might be TRBD1 (6 bases). Germline loops: CDR1 MNHEY, CDR2 SMNVEV (reference sequence). Trimming took 7 bases from V and 4 from J, leaving 19 bases between them. There are 16 residues in the CDR3. The CDR3 is CASKPRDMVGTGELFF. The CDR3 bases are TGTGCCAGCAAACCGAGGGACATGGTGGGCACCGGGGAGCTGTTTTTT.

The rearrangement joins TRBV28 to TRBJ2-2; D is possibly TRBD2 (5 bases). Trimming left V 8 bases short and J 1 base short, with 8 bases between. This CDR3 spans 13 amino acids. The V gene's germline CDR1 is MDHEN and CDR2 SYDVKM. This CDR3 is CASRLQNTGELFF. Here the CDR3 DNA reads TGTGCCAGCCGACTACAGAACACCGGGGAGCTGTTTTTT.

This chain links TRBV4-3 with TRBJ1-6, with no clear D. Germline V CDR1 and CDR2: LGHNA, YSLEER. V was pared by 1 base and J by 10 bases, with 17 bases between. The length of the CDR3 is 16 residues. CDR3 loop: CASSQGLSGQLSPLHF. The CDR3, as DNA: TGCGCCAGCAGCCAAGGACTATCCGGGCAACTCTCACCCCTCCACTTT.

The V call is TRBV5-1, the J call TRBJ1-3, with a weak D call TRBD1 (5 bases). V was shortened by 5 bases and J by 0 bases, with 12 bases between the two germline ends. The CDR3 spans 15 residues. Germline CDR1 SGHRS, CDR2 YFSETQ. Here the CDR3 DNA reads TGCGCCAGCAGAGACAGACCGATCTCTGGAAACACCATATATTTT. Translation gives CASRDRPISGNTIYF.

V usage is TRBV7-2 and J usage is TRBJ1-1, with a tentative D call TRBD1 (6 bases). Germline-derived CDR1 and CDR2 are SGHTA and FQGNSA. The CDR3 is made up of 16 amino acids. Between the trimmed V and J ends, which lost 0 bases and 0 bases, there was a span of 11 bases. The CDR3 sequence: CASSLARTAMNTEAFF. The CDR3 bases are TGTGCCAGCAGCTTAGCCCGGACAGCTATGAACACTGAAGCTTTCTTT.

J is TRBJ2-3 and V is TRBV9, with no clear D. There are 16 residues in the CDR3. CDR1 and CDR2 (germline): SGDLS, YYNGEE. Trimming removed 0 bases from V and 1 base from J, with 12 bases in between. CDR3 region: CASSVATLAGTDTQYF. CDR3 DNA: TGTGCCAGCAGCGTAGCTACGTTGGCGGGCACAGATACGCAGTATTTT. Filled out from reference TRBV9 and TRBJ2-3, the complete variable domain reads DSGVTQTPKHLITATGQRVTLRCSPRSGDLSVYWYQQSLDQGLQFLIQYYNGEERAKGNILERFSAQQFPDLHSELNLSSLELGDSALYFCASSVATLAGTDTQYFGPGTRLTVL.

The count of this clone is one. The same CDR3 also results from other DNA sequences found in this sample. The CDR3: CASSQEGLAGYNEQFF. Here the CDR3 DNA reads TGTGCCAGCAGCCAAGAGGGCCTAGCGGGGTACAATGAGCAGTTCTTC. The V call is TRBV3-1 (or the pseudogene TRBV3-2), the J call TRBJ2-1, with TRBD2 matching 9 bases. Germline V gene lookup returns CDR1 LGHDT and CDR2 YNNKEL (reference sequence). The CDR3 sequence is 16 residues long. J gave up 4 bases and V 0 bases, and 4 bases lay outside the gene matches.

The chain is built from TRBV4-1 and TRBJ1-2, with D possibly TRBD1 on 5 matching bases. The V end lost 3 bases, the J end lost 4 bases, and 18 bases lay between the germline ends. The CDR3 is made up of 16 amino acids. Germline V gene data show CDR1 as MGHRA and CDR2 as YSYEKL. The DNA for the CDR3 is TGCGCCAGCAGCCAGACAAGCGGACTCGGGGGCTATGGCTACACCTTC. It is translated as CASSQTSGLGGYGYTF.

This sequence joins TRBV3-1 (or the pseudogene TRBV3-2) and TRBJ1-1; no clear D gene. CDR1 is LGHDT, CDR2 YNNKEL, per germline (reference sequence). Trimming took off 1 base at V and 7 bases at J, with 7 bases between the two ends. The CDR3 spans 12 residues. The CDR3 region is CASSQARSEAFF. The CDR3 coding sequence is TGTGCCAGCAGCCAAGCACGGAGTGAAGCTTTCTTT.

The J gene is TRBJ2-5, the V gene TRBV6-2 or TRBV6-3, with 10 nucleotides matching TRBD1. Germline V gives CDR1 MNHEY, CDR2 SVGEGT. With 5 bases clipped from V and 4 bases from J, the junction kept 7 bases outside the gene matches. This CDR3 is 15 amino acids long. CDR3 residues: CASSNGQGVGETQYF. In DNA, the CDR3 is TGTGCCAGCAGTAACGGACAGGGGGTCGGAGAGACCCAGTACTTC.

This chain joins TRBV10-1 and TRBJ2-1; tentative D call: TRBD1 (6 bases). The CDR3 is 12 residues long. Trimming removed 5 bases from V and 5 bases from J, with 7 bases in between. CDR1 is WNHNN, CDR2 SYGVQD, per germline (reference sequence). The CDR3 loop reads CASSWDNNEQFF. The CDR3 nucleotides are TGCGCCAGCAGTTGGGACAACAATGAGCAGTTCTTC.